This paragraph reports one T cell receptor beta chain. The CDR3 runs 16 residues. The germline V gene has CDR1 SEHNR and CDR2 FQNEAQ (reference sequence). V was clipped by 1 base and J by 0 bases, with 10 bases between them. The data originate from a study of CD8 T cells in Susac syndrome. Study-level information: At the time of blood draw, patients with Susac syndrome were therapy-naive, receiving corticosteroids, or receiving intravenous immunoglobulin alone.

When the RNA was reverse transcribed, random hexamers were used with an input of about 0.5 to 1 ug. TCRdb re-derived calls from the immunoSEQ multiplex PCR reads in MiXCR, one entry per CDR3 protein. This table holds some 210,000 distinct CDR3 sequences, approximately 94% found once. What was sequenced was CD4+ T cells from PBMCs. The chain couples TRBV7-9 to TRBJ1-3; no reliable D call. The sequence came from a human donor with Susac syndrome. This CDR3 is CASSLEGGLSGNTIYF. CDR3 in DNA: TGTGCCAGCAGCTTAGAGGGTGGACTCTCTGGAAACACCATATATTTT. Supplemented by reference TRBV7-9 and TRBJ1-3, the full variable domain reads DTGVSQNPRHKITKRGQNVTFRCDPISEHNRLYWYRQTLGQGPEFLTYFQNEAQLEKSRLLSDRFSAERPKGSFSTLEIQRTEQGDSAMYLCASSLEGGLSGNTIYFGEGSWLTVV.